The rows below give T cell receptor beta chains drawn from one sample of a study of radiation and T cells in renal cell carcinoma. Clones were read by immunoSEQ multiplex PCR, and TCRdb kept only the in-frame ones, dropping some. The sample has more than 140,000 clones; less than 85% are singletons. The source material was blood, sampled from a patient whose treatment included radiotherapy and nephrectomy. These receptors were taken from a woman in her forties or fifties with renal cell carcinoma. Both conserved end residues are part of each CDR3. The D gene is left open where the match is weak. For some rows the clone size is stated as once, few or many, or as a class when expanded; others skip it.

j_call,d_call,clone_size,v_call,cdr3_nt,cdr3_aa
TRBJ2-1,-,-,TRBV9,TGTGCCAGCAGCGTAGGTGTGGGACTCTCCTACAATGAGCAGTTCTTC,CASSVGVGLSYNEQFF
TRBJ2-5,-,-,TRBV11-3,TGTGCCAGCAGCTTAGGGACAGCGAGCCAAGAGACCCAGTACTTC,CASSLGTASQETQYF
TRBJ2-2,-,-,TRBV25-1,TGTGCCAGCAGCAAGGGGGCCGGGGAGCTGTTTTTT,CASSKGAGELFF
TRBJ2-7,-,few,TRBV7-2,TGTGCCAGCAGCGGTAGCACTAGCTGGACGGGGGAGCAGTACTTC,CASSGSTSWTGEQYF
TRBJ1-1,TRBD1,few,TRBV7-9,TGTGCCAGCAGCTTAGCGGGGACAGTGAACACTGAAGCTTTCTTT,CASSLAGTVNTEAFF
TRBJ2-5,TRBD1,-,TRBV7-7,TGTGCCAGCAGCCTCACTAGGACAGGGAGTCAGGAGACCCAGTACTTC,CASSLTRTGSQETQYF
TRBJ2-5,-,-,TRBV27,TGTGCCAGCAGTTTAAGTCAGGGTTTACAGACCCAGTACTTC,CASSLSQGLQTQYF
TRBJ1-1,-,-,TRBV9,TGTGCCAGCAGCGTAGGAGGGGAGAACACTGAAGCTTTCTTT,CASSVGGENTEAFF
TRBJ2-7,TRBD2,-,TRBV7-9,TGTGCCAGCAGCTTAGACGGCGGGGGGATTAAGTACTTC,CASSLDGGGIKYF
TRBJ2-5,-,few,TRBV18,TGTGCCAGCTCACCGGTACAGGGCGTACAAGAGACCCAGTACTTC,CASSPVQGVQETQYF
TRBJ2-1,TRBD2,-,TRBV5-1,TGCGCCAGCAGCTCCTTAGCGGGGGGGCTGGTTAATGAGCAGTTCTTC,CASSSLAGGLVNEQFF
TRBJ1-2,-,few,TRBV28,TGTGCCAGCAGAGTAGGGGGCTATGGCTACACCTTC,CASRVGGYGYTF
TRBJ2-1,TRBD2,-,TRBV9,TGTGCCAGCAGCGCAGGACTAGCGGAGAACAATGAGCAGTTCTTC,CASSAGLAENNEQFF
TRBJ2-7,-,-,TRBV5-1,TGCGCCAGCAGTCTGGGTCAGGGATCTCTCTACGAGCAGTACTTC,CASSLGQGSLYEQYF
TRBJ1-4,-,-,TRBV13,TGTGCCAGCAGCTCCGGGACTACAACTAATGAAAAACTGTTTTTT,CASSSGTTTNEKLFF
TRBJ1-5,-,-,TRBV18,TGTGCCAGCTCACCAAGGAGAGGGGAAGGCAATCAGCCCCAGCATTTT,CASSPRRGEGNQPQHF